This T cell receptor (beta chain) was profiled in a study of post-analysis software for immune sequencing data. Across the study: Relapsing-remitting, secondary progressive and progressive-relapsing courses of multiple sclerosis were included.

CDR1 and CDR2 from the germline V gene are SGHTA and FQGTGA. V lost 5 bases and J lost 7; bases outside the gene matches: 10. The CDR3 length is 15 residues. Unique molecular identifiers were built into the TCR beta cDNA libraries. TCRdb reanalysed the PCR reads using MiXCR and keeps one entry per CDR3 protein. This table has about 570,000 distinct CDR3 sequences, around 36% appearing once. Comment on this clonotype: Antigen unknown.

General study points: In multiple sclerosis, normalized Chao1 diversity was significantly below that of controls. Patients had higher frequencies than controls of about 5 TRBV segments, including TRBV5-6, TRBV5-1 and TRBV20-1.

Sequenced sample: blood. This sequence joins TRBV7-3 and TRBJ2-1; 8 positions agree with TRBD2. The clonotype comes from a girl under 18 with multiple sclerosis. CDR3 nucleotide sequence: TGTGCCAGCAGCCGAAAAGTAGCGGGGTGGAATGAGCAGTTCTTC. It specifies CASSRKVAGWNEQFF.